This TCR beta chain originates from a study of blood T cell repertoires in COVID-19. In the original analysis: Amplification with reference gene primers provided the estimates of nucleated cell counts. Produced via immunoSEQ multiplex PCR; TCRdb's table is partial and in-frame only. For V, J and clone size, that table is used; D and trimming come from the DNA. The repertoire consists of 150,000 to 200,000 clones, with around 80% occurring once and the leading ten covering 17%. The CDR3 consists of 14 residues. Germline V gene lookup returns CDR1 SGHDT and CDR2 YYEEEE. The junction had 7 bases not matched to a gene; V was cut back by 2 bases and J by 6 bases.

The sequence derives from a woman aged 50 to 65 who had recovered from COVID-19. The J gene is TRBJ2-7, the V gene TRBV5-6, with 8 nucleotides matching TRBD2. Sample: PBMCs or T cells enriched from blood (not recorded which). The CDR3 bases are TGTGCCAGCAGCTTAGCGGGAGTTAAGTTCGAGCAGTACTTC. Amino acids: CASSLAGVKFEQYF. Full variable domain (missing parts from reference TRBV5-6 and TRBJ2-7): DAGVTQSPTHLIKTRGQQVTLRCSPKSGHDTVSWYQQALGQGPQFIFQYYEEEERQRGNFPDRFSGHQFPNYSSELNVNALLLGDSALYLCASSLAGVKFEQYFGPGTRLTVT.